This T cell receptor beta chain was observed in a study of human T cells and chemical hapten exposure. Study at large: Patients, largely female, had alopecia areata, totalis or universalis. Study-wide results and limits: PT1 expanded TCR numbers tracked positively with patch test score.

Described time point: pre-sensitization, week 0. Documented treatment: therapeutic diphenylcyclopropenone sensitization with weekly scalp DPC. This clonotype has just a few counts. The antigen remains unidentified. Unique molecular identifiers were attached to individual cDNA molecules during library preparation. As handled by the study authors: A per-sample median of about 96,000 TCRs was observed, with a range of roughly 20,000 to 690,600. TCRdb reprocessed the RACE reads via MiXCR and lists one record per CDR3 protein. The V and J calls and clone size are TCRdb's, not the authors'. The sample carries 120,000 or so distinct CDR3 sequences, roughly 14% recorded once. V shed 0 bases, J shed 10 bases, and the junction held 6 bases outside the gene matches. This CDR3 region has 14 residues. Germline V CDR1 and CDR2: LGHNA, YSLEER.

Sequencing was performed on whole blood, taken in connection with sensitization to the hapten diphenylcyclopropenone (DPC). This chain links TRBV4-3 with TRBJ1-2; TRBD1 matches at 9 bases. This receptor was taken from a woman aged 18-29 years with alopecia areata. Some clones in this sample may be carry-over from other donors' samples. CDR3 sequence: CASSQDGQGFPYTF. CDR3 sequence (DNA): TGCGCCAGCAGCCAAGATGGACAGGGGTTTCCCTACACCTTC.